This TCR beta chain was documented in a study of T cells after yellow fever vaccination. Study-level results: Re-detected after boosting: most primary clones, 96% of CD4 and 80% to 90% of CD8. Across the CD4 and CD8 compartments, a small share of clonotypes was present in both.

TCRdb re-analysed the 5' RACE reads in MiXCR, keeping a single row per CDR3 protein. The data hold around 500,000 distinct CDR3 sequences, with about a fifth observed a single time. Between the trimmed V and J ends, which lost 4 bases and 5 bases, there was a span of 16 bases. The germline gives CDR1 DFQATT, CDR2 SNEGSKA (reference sequence). The CDR3 length is 14 residues. There are a few counts of this clonotype. No antigen is known for it. This receptor was taken from a man aged 18 to 29 who received the YFV17D yellow fever vaccine. The sample consisted of PBMCs, taken about 20 days after the first yellow fever vaccination. The V call is TRBV20-1, the J call TRBJ2-3; possible D gene TRBD2, 8 bases. CDR3 sequence reads: CSATGGGQLDTQYF. CDR3 DNA sequence: TGCAGTGCTACGGGGGGGGGACAGTTAGATACGCAGTATTTT.